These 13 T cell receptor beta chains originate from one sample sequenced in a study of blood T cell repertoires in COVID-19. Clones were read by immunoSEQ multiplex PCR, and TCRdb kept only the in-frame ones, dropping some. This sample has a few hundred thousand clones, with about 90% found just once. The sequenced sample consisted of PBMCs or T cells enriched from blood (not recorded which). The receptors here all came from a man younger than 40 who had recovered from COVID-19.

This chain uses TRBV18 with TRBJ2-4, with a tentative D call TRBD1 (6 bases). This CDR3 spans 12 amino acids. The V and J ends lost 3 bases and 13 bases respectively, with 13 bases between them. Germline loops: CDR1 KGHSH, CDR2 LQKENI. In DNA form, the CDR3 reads TGTGCCAGCTCACCCAGACAGGCGGTCCAGTACTTC. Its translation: CASSPRQAVQYF. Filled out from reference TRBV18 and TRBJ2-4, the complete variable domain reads NAGVMQNPRHLVRRRGQEARLRCSPMKGHSHVYWYRQLPEEGLKFMVYLQKENIIDESGMPKERFSAEFPKEGPSILRIQQVVRGDSAAYFCASSPRQAVQYFGAGTRLSVL.

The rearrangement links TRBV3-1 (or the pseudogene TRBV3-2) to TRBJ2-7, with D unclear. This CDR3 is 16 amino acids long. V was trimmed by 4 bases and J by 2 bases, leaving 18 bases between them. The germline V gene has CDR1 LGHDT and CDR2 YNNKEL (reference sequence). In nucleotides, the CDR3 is TGTGCCAGCAGCCTCTCGGAGCGTCGGAAAGCCTACGAGCAGTACTTC. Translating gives CASSLSERRKAYEQYF.

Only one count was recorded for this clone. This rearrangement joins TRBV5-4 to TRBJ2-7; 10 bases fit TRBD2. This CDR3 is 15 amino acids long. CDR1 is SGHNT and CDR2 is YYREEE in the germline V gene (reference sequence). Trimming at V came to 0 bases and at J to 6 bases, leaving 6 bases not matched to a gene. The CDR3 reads CASSLVSGRASEQYF. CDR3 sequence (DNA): TGTGCCAGCAGCTTGGTGAGCGGGAGGGCCTCCGAGCAGTACTTC.

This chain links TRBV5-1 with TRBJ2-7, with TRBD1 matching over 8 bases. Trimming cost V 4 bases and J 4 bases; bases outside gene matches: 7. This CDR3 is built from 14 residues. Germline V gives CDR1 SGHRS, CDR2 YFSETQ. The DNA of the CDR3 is TGCGCCAGCAGCGCAACAGGGGGTTGGTACGAGCAGTACTTC. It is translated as CASSATGGWYEQYF.

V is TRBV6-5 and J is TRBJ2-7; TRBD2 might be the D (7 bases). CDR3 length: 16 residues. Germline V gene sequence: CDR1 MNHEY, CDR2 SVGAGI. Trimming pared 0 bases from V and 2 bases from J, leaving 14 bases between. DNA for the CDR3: TGTGCCAGCAGTTACTCGTATCGGGGGGCAACCTACGAGCAGTACTTC. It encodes CASSYSYRGATYEQYF.

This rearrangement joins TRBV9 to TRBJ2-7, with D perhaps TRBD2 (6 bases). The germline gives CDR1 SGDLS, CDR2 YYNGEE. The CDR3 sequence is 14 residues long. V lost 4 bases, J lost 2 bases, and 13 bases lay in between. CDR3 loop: CASSSSGGPYEQYF. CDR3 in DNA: TGTGCCAGCAGCTCGTCCGGGGGTCCCTACGAGCAGTACTTC. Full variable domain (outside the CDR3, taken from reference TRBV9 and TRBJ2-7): DSGVTQTPKHLITATGQRVTLRCSPRSGDLSVYWYQQSLDQGLQFLIQYYNGEERAKGNILERFSAQQFPDLHSELNLSSLELGDSALYFCASSSSGGPYEQYFGPGTRLTVT.

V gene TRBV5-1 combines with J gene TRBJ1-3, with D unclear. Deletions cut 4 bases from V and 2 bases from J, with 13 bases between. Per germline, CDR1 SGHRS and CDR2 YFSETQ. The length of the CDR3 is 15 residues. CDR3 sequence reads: CASSERPGTGNTIYF. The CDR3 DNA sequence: TGCGCCAGCAGCGAACGTCCGGGGACTGGAAACACCATATATTTT. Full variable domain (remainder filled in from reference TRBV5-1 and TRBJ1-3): KAGVTQTPRYLIKTRGQQVTLSCSPISGHRSVSWYQQTPGQGLQFLFEYFSETQRNKGNFPGRFSGRQFSNSRSEMNVSTLELGDSALYLCASSERPGTGNTIYFGEGSWLTVV.

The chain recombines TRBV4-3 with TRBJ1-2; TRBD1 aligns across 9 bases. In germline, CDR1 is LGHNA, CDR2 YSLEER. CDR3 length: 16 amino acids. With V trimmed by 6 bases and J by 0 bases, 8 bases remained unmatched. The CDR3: CASSLTGGFSNYGYTF. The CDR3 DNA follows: TGCGCCAGCAGTTTGACAGGGGGATTTTCTAACTATGGCTACACCTTC.

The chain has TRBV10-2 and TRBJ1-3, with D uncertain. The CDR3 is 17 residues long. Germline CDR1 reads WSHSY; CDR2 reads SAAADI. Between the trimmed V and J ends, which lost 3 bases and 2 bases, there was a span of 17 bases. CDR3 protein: CASSDWTFGWTGNTIYF. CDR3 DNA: TGCGCCAGCAGTGATTGGACTTTCGGGTGGACTGGAAACACCATATATTTT.

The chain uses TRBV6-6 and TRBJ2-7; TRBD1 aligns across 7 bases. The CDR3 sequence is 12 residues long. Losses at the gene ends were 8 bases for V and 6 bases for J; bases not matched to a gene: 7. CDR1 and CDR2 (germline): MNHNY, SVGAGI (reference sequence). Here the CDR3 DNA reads TGTGCCAGCGGGACAGCGTCGGGCGAGCAGTACTTC. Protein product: CASGTASGEQYF.

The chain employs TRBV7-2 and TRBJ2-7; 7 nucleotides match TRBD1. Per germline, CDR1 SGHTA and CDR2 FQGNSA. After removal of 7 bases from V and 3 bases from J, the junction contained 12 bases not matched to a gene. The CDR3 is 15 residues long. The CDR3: CASIRANRDSYEQYF. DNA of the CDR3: TGTGCCAGCATCAGAGCAAACCGGGACAGCTACGAGCAGTACTTC.

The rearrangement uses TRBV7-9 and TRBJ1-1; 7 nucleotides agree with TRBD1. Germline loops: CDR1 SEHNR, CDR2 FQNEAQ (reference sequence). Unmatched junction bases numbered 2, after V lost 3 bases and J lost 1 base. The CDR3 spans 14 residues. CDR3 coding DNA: TGTGCCAGCAGCTTTGACAGGGCGAACACTGAAGCTTTCTTT. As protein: CASSFDRANTEAFF.

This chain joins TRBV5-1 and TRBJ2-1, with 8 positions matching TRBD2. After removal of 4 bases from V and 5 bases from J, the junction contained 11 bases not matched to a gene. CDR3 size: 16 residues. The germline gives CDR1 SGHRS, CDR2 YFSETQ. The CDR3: CASSTTGLGVDNEQFF. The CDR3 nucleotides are TGCGCCAGCAGCACCACGGGACTAGGAGTCGACAATGAGCAGTTCTTC.